Presented here are 30 T cell receptor beta chains from one specimen sequenced in a study of cytomegalovirus exposure and HLA in healthy donors. PCR was performed using 60 Vbeta and 13 Jbeta primers. Profiling relied on immunoSEQ multiplex PCR, and the TCRdb table lists in-frame clones only, not all of them. This repertoire shows about 160,000 clones, roughly 78% found once; its top ten account for approximately 3%. What was sequenced was PBMCs. Every receptor here comes from a woman in her forties in good health and CMV-seronegative.

The sample holds one count of this clone. The J gene is TRBJ1-2, the V gene TRBV27; 9 bases agree with TRBD1. This CDR3 region has 16 residues. Germline V gene data show CDR1 as MNHEY and CDR2 as SMNVEV (reference sequence). V was pared by 5 bases and J by 8 bases, with 15 bases of the junction left unmatched. The CDR3 DNA reads as TGTGCCAGCAGTCCCTCACAAGGTCTCGGACAGGGGGGCTACACCTTC. Protein product: CASSPSQGLGQGGYTF.

The genes are TRBV7-9 and TRBJ2-6; TRBD2 is a possible D gene (5 bases). Trimming stripped 5 bases from V and 0 bases from J, with 14 bases between. The CDR3 is made up of 17 amino acids. From germline, CDR1 is SEHNR and CDR2 FQNEAQ (reference sequence). The CDR3 DNA reads TGTGCCAGCAGCCCCCTCGGGGTTGACTCTGGGGCCAACGTCCTGACTTTC. It specifies CASSPLGVDSGANVLTF. Full variable domain (missing parts from reference TRBV7-9 and TRBJ2-6): DTGVSQNPRHKITKRGQNVTFRCDPISEHNRLYWYRQTLGQGPEFLTYFQNEAQLEKSRLLSDRFSAERPKGSFSTLEIQRTEQGDSAMYLCASSPLGVDSGANVLTFGAGSRLTVL.

This clone was observed a few times. The V and J genes are TRBV5-4 and TRBJ2-1; TRBD2 matches at 11 bases. Germline CDR1 reads SGHNT; CDR2 reads YYREEE (reference sequence). J gave up 6 bases and V 4 bases, and 6 bases lay outside the gene matches. This CDR3 region has 15 residues. The CDR3 loop reads CASSLSGGASNEQFF. The CDR3, as DNA: TGTGCCAGCAGCCTTAGCGGGGGGGCCAGCAATGAGCAGTTCTTC.

V and J are TRBV7-9 and TRBJ1-2; 10 positions match TRBD1. CDR3 length: 16 residues. In germline, CDR1 is SEHNR, CDR2 FQNEAQ (reference sequence). Germline trimming cut 5 bases from V and 7 bases from J; bases unmatched to any gene: 13. The CDR3 bases are TGTGCCAGCAGCCCAAGTGGGGACAGGGGATCTGGTGGCTACACCTTC. Protein: CASSPSGDRGSGGYTF.

The chain couples TRBV27 to TRBJ1-5; the match to TRBD1 covers 7 bases. This CDR3 region has 14 residues. CDR1 is MNHEY, CDR2 SMNVEV, per germline (reference sequence). The V segment lost 6 bases and the J segment 2 bases; nucleotides outside the gene matches: 4. CDR3 in DNA: TGTGCCAGCAGCGTTACAGGGGGCAATCAGCCCCAGCATTTT. It specifies CASSVTGGNQPQHF.

The chain couples TRBV28 to TRBJ2-3, with TRBD2 matching 11 bases. Looked up from germline, CDR1 is MDHEN and CDR2 is SYDVKM. The trim removed 4 bases at V and 2 bases at J, leaving 5 bases unmatched. This CDR3 comprises 16 residues. CDR3 coding DNA: TGTGCCAGCAGTTCACTAGCGGGAGACCTCACAGATACGCAGTATTTT. Its translation is CASSSLAGDLTDTQYF.

As concerns this clone: A read error may account for a junction end that differs from germline. The sample holds other DNA sequences that translate to the same CDR3. The CDR3, as DNA: TGCGCCAGTAGCTCTTCAGAGACCCAGTACTTC. This gives the protein CASSSSETQYF. The chain has TRBV5-1 and TRBJ2-5; no firm D call. The CDR3 has 11 amino acids. Germline loops: CDR1 SGHRS, CDR2 YFSETQ.

This chain joins TRBV2 and TRBJ2-7; D is unclear. This CDR3 has 11 residues. CDR1 SNHLY and CDR2 FYNNEI come from the germline V gene. V lost 5 bases and J 2 bases, leaving 4 bases between the germline ends. The DNA for the CDR3 is TGTGCCAGCAGTCCCGCCTACGAGCAGTACTTC. Its protein is CASSPAYEQYF.

The genes are TRBV5-4 and TRBJ2-3; 7 bases line up with TRBD2. The CDR3 extends over 15 amino acids. Germline trimming cut 2 bases from V and 1 base from J; bases unmatched to any gene: 4. Germline-derived CDR1 and CDR2 are SGHNT and YYREEE (reference sequence). The CDR3 nucleotides are TGTGCCAGCAGCTTAAGCGGGGCGGGCACAGATACGCAGTATTTT. This translates into CASSLSGAGTDTQYF. The entire variable domain, with the rest obtained from reference TRBV5-4 and TRBJ2-3, is as follows: ETGVTQSPTHLIKTRGQQVTLRCSSQSGHNTVSWYQQALGQGPQFIFQYYREEENGRGNFPPRFSGLQFPNYSSELNVNALELDDSALYLCASSLSGAGTDTQYFGPGTRLTVL.

The rearrangement links TRBV18 to TRBJ2-1; the match to TRBD2 covers 12 bases. Germline V gene data show CDR1 as KGHSH and CDR2 as LQKENI. CDR3 length: 15 residues. The V and J ends lost 2 bases and 9 bases, in that order; junction bases with no gene match: 5. The CDR3 loop is CASSPGTSGSGEQFF. The CDR3 DNA sequence: TGTGCCAGCTCACCAGGGACTAGCGGGTCTGGTGAGCAGTTCTTC.

The chain links TRBV21-1 to TRBJ2-2; TRBD2 reflects the table's D call only, with no check against the DNA. TRBV21-1 corresponds to a pseudogene. The CDR3 runs 19 residues. The DNA for the CDR3 is TGTGCCAGCAGCAGACCATTGGTAGCGGGGGGGCGGAACACCGGGGAGCTGTTTTTT. Translating it yields CASSRPLVAGGRNTGELFF.

The chain links TRBV5-1 to TRBJ1-1; weak D call: TRBD1 (6 bases). This CDR3 has 16 residues. The germline V gene encodes CDR1 SGHRS and CDR2 YFSETQ. V shed 1 base and J shed 1 base, with 14 bases lying between them. The CDR3 nucleotides read TGCGCCAGCAGCTTGCCACAGGGAAGTTGGAACACTGAAGCTTTCTTT. Protein: CASSLPQGSWNTEAFF.

The chain carries TRBV5-4 and TRBJ2-5; 12 nucleotides agree with TRBD2. Per the germline V gene, CDR1 is SGHNT and CDR2 is YYREEE (reference sequence). There are 15 residues in the CDR3. V dropped 0 bases and J dropped 5; count of bases not matched to a gene: 2. CDR3 protein: CASSLAGTSGETQYF. The CDR3 DNA reads as TGTGCCAGCAGCTTGGCCGGGACTAGCGGGGAGACCCAGTACTTC.

This chain joins TRBV4-1 and TRBJ1-3, with D maybe TRBD1 (5 bases). The ends were cut back, 3 bases at V and 0 bases at J, with 12 bases in the middle. Germline lookup yields CDR1 MGHRA and CDR2 YSYEKL. The CDR3 extends over 16 amino acids. The CDR3 DNA follows: TGCGCCAGCAGCCAGGGGCCTCTGCACTCTGGAAACACCATATATTTT. This gives the protein CASSQGPLHSGNTIYF.

This sequence joins TRBV19 and TRBJ1-1; maybe TRBD1 (5 bases). V was pared by 6 bases and J by 0 bases, with 5 bases between. CDR1 is LNHDA, CDR2 SQIVND, per germline (reference sequence). This CDR3 is built from 12 residues. The CDR3 DNA reads TGTGCCAGTAGACAGGTGAACACTGAAGCTTTCTTT. Residues: CASRQVNTEAFF. Supplemented by reference TRBV19 and TRBJ1-1, the full variable domain reads DGGITQSPKYLFRKEGQNVTLSCEQNLNHDAMYWYRQDPGQGLRLIYYSQIVNDFQKGDIAEGYSVSREKKESFPLTVTSAQKNPTAFYLCASRQVNTEAFFGQGTRLTVV.

The V and J genes are TRBV10-2 and TRBJ1-2, with D possibly being TRBD1 (6 bases). CDR1 WSHSY and CDR2 SAAADI come from the germline V gene. This CDR3 has 13 residues. Trimming removed 5 bases from V and 3 bases from J, with 10 bases in between. CDR3: CASSQQGDYGYTF. DNA for the CDR3: TGCGCCAGCAGTCAACAGGGCGACTATGGCTACACCTTC.

J is TRBJ2-1 and V is TRBV13; D perhaps matches TRBD2 (5 bases). Germline V gene lookup returns CDR1 PRHDT and CDR2 FYEKMQ (reference sequence). Trimming pared 6 bases from V and 10 bases from J, leaving 19 bases between. This CDR3 is built from 14 residues. The CDR3 coding sequence is TGTGCCAGCAGGATAGGGCCTACCCCGGGGGAGCAGTTCTTC. Protein product: CASRIGPTPGEQFF.

This clone was detected a few times. The chain links TRBV7-9 to TRBJ1-1; 7 nucleotides agree with TRBD1. The CDR3 consists of 15 residues. Germline V lookup: CDR1 SEHNR, CDR2 FQNEAQ (reference sequence). V shed 5 bases and J 1 base; nucleotides not matched to a gene: 7. This chain's CDR3 is CASSPRDSPNTEAFF. The CDR3 nucleotides are TGTGCCAGCAGCCCGAGGGACAGCCCGAACACTGAAGCTTTCTTT.

The chain combines TRBV7-8 with TRBJ1-1; 8 nucleotides agree with TRBD1. In germline, CDR1 is SGHVS, CDR2 FQNEAQ. Germline trimming cut 10 bases from V and 0 bases from J; bases unmatched to any gene: 10. This CDR3 region has 15 residues. The CDR3 DNA follows: TGTGCCACCCGGACAGGGAGGACCTTGAACACTGAAGCTTTCTTT. It codes for CATRTGRTLNTEAFF.

Concerning this clone: This sample includes further DNA sequences coding for the same CDR3. The CDR3 nucleotides are TGTGCCAGCAGTTTTGGTCGGGACTATGGCTACACCTTC. It yields the protein CASSFGRDYGYTF. The chain recombines TRBV28 with TRBJ1-2; D gene unclear. V was clipped by 3 bases and J by 3 bases, with 8 bases between them. The CDR3 sequence is 13 residues long. Germline V gene data show CDR1 as MDHEN and CDR2 as SYDVKM.

The chain has TRBV20-1 and TRBJ1-1; D is unclear. CDR1 and CDR2 from the germline V gene are DFQATT and SNEGSKA (reference sequence). V shed 4 bases and J shed 1 base, with 4 bases lying between them. The CDR3 extends over 11 amino acids. The CDR3 here is CSANRNTEAFF. CDR3 bases: TGCAGTGCTAACAGGAACACTGAAGCTTTCTTT.

This clone came up a few times. The junction shows a germline mismatch at one end, possibly a read error. This chain uses TRBV4-1 with TRBJ1-1; D possibly corresponds to TRBD1 (6 bases). This CDR3 contains 12 residues. Germline V gives CDR1 MGHRA, CDR2 YSYEKL. CDR3 coding DNA: TGCGCCAGCAGCCAAATGACAGGTCGCCAACACTTT. This gives the protein CASSQMTGRQHF.

The J gene is TRBJ1-4, the V gene TRBV27, with 8 nucleotides matching TRBD1. V lost 6 bases and J lost 7; bases outside the gene matches: 16. Germline V gene sequence: CDR1 MNHEY, CDR2 SMNVEV (reference sequence). This CDR3 is 17 amino acids long. The chain's CDR3 is CASSVQGVSGSVEKLFF. DNA for the CDR3: TGTGCCAGCAGCGTACAGGGGGTAAGTGGTTCGGTTGAAAAACTGTTTTTT.

The chain carries TRBV19 and TRBJ1-5; 7 nucleotides agree with TRBD1. CDR3 size: 15 residues. The junction had 5 bases not matched to a gene; V was cut back by 3 bases and J by 3 bases. Germline CDR1 reads LNHDA; CDR2 reads SQIVND (reference sequence). CDR3 bases: TGTGCCAGTAGTATTGGACAGGTAGCCAATCAGCCCCAGCATTTT. Translated, it gives CASSIGQVANQPQHF.

The chain links TRBV7-2 to TRBJ2-3, with 8 bases fitting TRBD2. There are 15 residues in the CDR3. V shed 4 bases and J 3 bases; nucleotides not matched to a gene: 6. Germline CDR1 is SGHTA and CDR2 is FQGNSA. The CDR3 region has the DNA TGTGCCAGCAGCTCCCGTCGGGGGGGGACAGATACGCAGTATTTT. Amino acids: CASSSRRGGTDTQYF.

The chain carries TRBV19 and TRBJ2-2; D possibly corresponds to TRBD1 (6 bases). This CDR3 is 13 amino acids long. From germline, CDR1 is LNHDA and CDR2 SQIVND (reference sequence). With 7 bases removed from V and 1 base from J, the gap between germline ends came to 7 bases. CDR3: CASKGVNTGELFF. The DNA for the CDR3 is TGTGCCAGTAAGGGGGTGAACACCGGGGAGCTGTTTTTT. Supplemented by reference TRBV19 and TRBJ2-2, the full variable domain reads DGGITQSPKYLFRKEGQNVTLSCEQNLNHDAMYWYRQDPGQGLRLIYYSQIVNDFQKGDIAEGYSVSREKKESFPLTVTSAQKNPTAFYLCASKGVNTGELFFGEGSRLTVL.

The chain combines TRBV10-3 with TRBJ2-7, with TRBD1 matching over 9 bases. The CDR3 length is 16 residues. Germline V gene sequence: CDR1 ENHRY, CDR2 SYGVKD. The junction had 8 bases not matched to a gene; V was cut back by 2 bases and J by 3 bases. The CDR3 reads CAISETPGQGVYEQYF. CDR3 coding DNA: TGTGCCATCAGTGAGACGCCGGGACAGGGAGTCTACGAGCAGTACTTC.

V gene TRBV27 combines with J gene TRBJ1-2; D not certain. The CDR3 runs to 15 residues. The ends were cut back, 3 bases at V and 2 bases at J, with 13 bases in the middle. Germline V gene sequence: CDR1 MNHEY, CDR2 SMNVEV (reference sequence). In DNA, the CDR3 is TGTGCCAGCAGTTTCCGACGAGACACAAACTATGGCTACACCTTC. This encodes CASSFRRDTNYGYTF.

This chain connects TRBV2 to TRBJ2-7; D is perhaps TRBD2 (6 bases). Germline V gene sequence: CDR1 SNHLY, CDR2 FYNNEI. The germline V and J ends were trimmed by 9 bases and 2 bases, with 17 bases remaining between them. The CDR3 runs to 14 residues. CDR3 sequence: CASQGTRSTYEQYF. Here the CDR3 DNA reads TGTGCCAGTCAAGGGACTCGATCTACCTACGAGCAGTACTTC.

As regards this clone: At one of its ends the junction is not consistent with the germline gene, which may arise from a read error. The J gene is TRBJ2-1, the V gene TRBV7-3, with 8 positions matching TRBD1. The CDR3 has 11 amino acids. The germline V gene has CDR1 SGHTA and CDR2 FQGTGA. The CDR3 region is CASAFPGTGIF. The CDR3 DNA reads TGTGCCAGCGCGTTTCCTGGGACAGGAATCTTC.